This TCR beta chain was sequenced in a study of beta chain features in type 1 diabetes. The overall study: What patients shared with healthy donors was a similar profile of age, gender and cell yields.

Comment on this clone: Its antigen is undetermined.

Expressed TCRB transcripts were sequenced, since all the RNA that had been isolated was reverse transcribed. Sequenced by immunoSEQ multiplex PCR; TCRdb stores in-frame clones only, minus some. Here the sample spans fewer than 200,000 clones, approximately 13% being singletons. Central memory, naive, regulatory and stem cell-like memory CD4+ cells were sorted by CD45RO/CCR7/CD25/CD127/CD95/CD27. Overall study findings and caveats: Type 1 diabetes patients had VDJ junctions that carried fewer insertions and more deletions.

From germline, CDR1 is MNHEY and CDR2 SVGAGI. Germline trimming cut 7 bases from V and 13 bases from J; bases unmatched to any gene: 8. This CDR3 is built from 11 residues. The rearrangement joins TRBV6-5 to TRBJ2-5, with 8 bases identical to TRBD2. The specimen sequenced was central memory CD4+ T cells from blood. This clonotype was sampled from a young woman in good health. CDR3 region: CASTHGGARYF. Here the CDR3 DNA reads TGTGCCAGCACCCACGGGGGGGCCCGGTACTTC.